The rows below give T cell receptor beta chains drawn from one sample of a study of T cells in Graves' hyperthyroidism and ophthalmopathy. TCRdb re-called the multiplex PCR reads through MiXCR, storing one row per CDR3 protein. The sample lists about 410,000 distinct CDR3 sequences, roughly 15% seen once, with about 12% in the top ten. What was sequenced was blood. Every receptor here comes from a man aged 18-30 years with Graves' ophthalmopathy. Both conserved end residues are part of each CDR3. A D gene is named only where the DNA matches it firmly. Size tells how often a clone was seen (once, few, many) or the class of an expanded clone, and some rows leave it out.

J gene: TRBJ2-3
clone size: many
V gene: TRBV2
D gene: .
CDR3 length: 14
CDR3 protein: CASIRELSTDTQYF
CDR3 DNA: TGTGCCAGCATCAGAGAACTGAGCACAGATACGCAGTATTTT

J gene: TRBJ2-1
clone size: many
V gene: TRBV3-1
D gene: .
CDR3 length: 13
CDR3 protein: CASGASSYNEQFF
CDR3 DNA: TGTGCCAGCGGGGCGAGCTCCTACAATGAGCAGTTCTTC

J gene: TRBJ2-1
clone size: many
V gene: TRBV13
D gene: .
CDR3 length: 16
CDR3 protein: CASSLGPPSSYNEQFF
CDR3 DNA: TGTGCCAGCAGCTTAGGTCCGCCGAGCTCCTACAATGAGCAGTTCTTC

J gene: TRBJ2-5
clone size: many
V gene: TRBV2
D gene: .
CDR3 length: 11
CDR3 protein: CASRRQETQYF
CDR3 DNA: TGTGCCAGCAGGCGACAAGAGACCCAGTACTTC

J gene: TRBJ1-1
clone size: many
V gene: TRBV5-1
D gene: TRBD1
CDR3 length: 15
CDR3 protein: CASSQTGAGNTEAFF
CDR3 DNA: TGCGCCAGCAGTCAGACAGGGGCCGGGAACACTGAAGCTTTCTTT

J gene: TRBJ2-7
clone size: many
V gene: TRBV9
D gene: .
CDR3 length: 16
CDR3 protein: CASRGGGRDYSYEQYF
CDR3 DNA: TGTGCCAGCAGAGGGGGAGGCCGGGACTACTCCTACGAGCAGTACTTC

J gene: TRBJ2-5
clone size: many
V gene: TRBV2
D gene: .
CDR3 length: 10
CDR3 protein: CASSEWTQYF
CDR3 DNA: TGTGCCAGCAGTGAGTGGACCCAGTACTTC

J gene: TRBJ2-1
clone size: many
V gene: TRBV5-1
D gene: TRBD1
CDR3 length: 13
CDR3 protein: CASRGTADNEQFF
CDR3 DNA: TGCGCCAGTAGAGGGACAGCGGACAATGAGCAGTTCTTC

J gene: TRBJ1-1
clone size: .
V gene: TRBV7-9
D gene: TRBD1
CDR3 length: 14
CDR3 protein: CASSSGTGVTEAFF
CDR3 DNA: TGTGCCAGCAGCTCTGGGACAGGGGTGACTGAAGCTTTCTTT

J gene: TRBJ1-2
clone size: .
V gene: TRBV6-5
D gene: TRBD1
CDR3 length: 15
CDR3 protein: CASSYTGGSNYGYTF
CDR3 DNA: TGTGCCAGCAGTTATACAGGGGGAAGTAACTATGGCTACACCTTC

J gene: TRBJ1-6
clone size: many
V gene: TRBV3-1
D gene: TRBD1
CDR3 length: 14
CDR3 protein: CASSKIQGNSPLHF
CDR3 DNA: TGTGCCAGCAGCAAGATACAGGGGAATTCACCCCTCCACTTT

J gene: TRBJ2-5
clone size: few
V gene: TRBV14
D gene: TRBD2
CDR3 length: 14
CDR3 protein: CASSLRGGLETQYF
CDR3 DNA: TGTGCCAGCAGCCTTCGGGGGGGCCTCGAGACCCAGTACTTC

J gene: TRBJ2-5
clone size: few
V gene: TRBV7-3
D gene: TRBD1
CDR3 length: 15
CDR3 protein: CASSQDGTARETQYF
CDR3 DNA: TGTGCCAGCAGCCAAGACGGGACAGCTAGGGAGACCCAGTACTTC

J gene: TRBJ2-5
clone size: few
V gene: TRBV5-1
D gene: .
CDR3 length: 11
CDR3 protein: CASTNQETQYF
CDR3 DNA: TGCGCCAGCACAAATCAAGAGACCCAGTACTTC

J gene: TRBJ2-3
clone size: many
V gene: TRBV20-1
D gene: .
CDR3 length: 13
CDR3 protein: CSAPWDLSNTQYF
CDR3 DNA: TGCAGTGCCCCCTGGGACCTCTCTAATACGCAGTATTTT

J gene: TRBJ2-2
clone size: .
V gene: TRBV19
D gene: .
CDR3 length: 15
CDR3 protein: CASSLGVGDTGELFF
CDR3 DNA: TGTGCCAGTAGTCTCGGGGTAGGGGACACCGGGGAGCTGTTTTTT

J gene: TRBJ2-3
clone size: many
V gene: TRBV20-1
D gene: TRBD2
CDR3 length: 18
CDR3 protein: CSAPSWLAGGRGTDTQYF
CDR3 DNA: TGCAGTGCCCCCAGCTGGCTAGCGGGAGGCCGGGGCACAGATACGCAGTATTTT

J gene: TRBJ2-1
clone size: many
V gene: TRBV29-1
D gene: .
CDR3 length: 14
CDR3 protein: CSVVPQSVGDEQFF
CDR3 DNA: TGCAGCGTTGTTCCCCAATCCGTAGGCGATGAGCAGTTCTTC

J gene: TRBJ2-1
clone size: few
V gene: TRBV19
D gene: TRBD2
CDR3 length: 15
CDR3 protein: CASLAGGPAYNEQFF
CDR3 DNA: TGTGCCAGTTTAGCGGGAGGGCCCGCCTACAATGAGCAGTTCTTC

J gene: TRBJ2-7
clone size: .
V gene: TRBV7-9
D gene: .
CDR3 length: 15
CDR3 protein: CASSLYGRSEDEQYF
CDR3 DNA: TGTGCCAGCAGCTTATACGGAAGGAGTGAAGACGAGCAGTACTTC

J gene: TRBJ2-7
clone size: many
V gene: TRBV30
D gene: .
CDR3 length: 12
CDR3 protein: CAWTPTAYEQYF
CDR3 DNA: TGTGCCTGGACTCCGACAGCCTACGAGCAGTACTTC

J gene: TRBJ1-1
clone size: many
V gene: TRBV20-1
D gene: .
CDR3 length: 13
CDR3 protein: CSAVRDLNTEAFF
CDR3 DNA: TGCAGTGCAGTCCGGGACCTGAACACTGAAGCTTTCTTT

J gene: TRBJ2-6
clone size: many
V gene: TRBV24-1
D gene: .
CDR3 length: 14
CDR3 protein: CATKQHSGANVLTF
CDR3 DNA: TGTGCCACCAAACAACACTCTGGGGCCAACGTCCTGACTTTC

J gene: TRBJ2-1
clone size: many
V gene: TRBV12-3/TRBV12-4
D gene: .
CDR3 length: 13
CDR3 protein: CASSLQGSGEQFF
CDR3 DNA: TGTGCCAGCAGTTTGCAGGGGTCGGGTGAGCAGTTCTTC

J gene: TRBJ2-7
clone size: many
V gene: TRBV30
D gene: TRBD1
CDR3 length: 13
CDR3 protein: CARTGGVGGEQYF
CDR3 DNA: TGTGCACGGACAGGGGGCGTCGGAGGCGAGCAGTACTTC

J gene: TRBJ2-3
clone size: .
V gene: TRBV4-1
D gene: TRBD2
CDR3 length: 17
CDR3 protein: CASSQFEFLAGRDTQYF
CDR3 DNA: TGCGCCAGCAGCCAATTTGAGTTTCTAGCGGGAAGAGATACGCAGTATTTT

J gene: TRBJ2-7
clone size: many
V gene: TRBV5-1
D gene: TRBD1
CDR3 length: 13
CDR3 protein: CASSQDRSMEQYF
CDR3 DNA: TGCGCCAGCAGCCAGGACAGGTCTATGGAGCAGTACTTC

J gene: TRBJ1-3
clone size: .
V gene: TRBV6-1
D gene: TRBD1
CDR3 length: 14
CDR3 protein: CASSDATGVNTIYF
CDR3 DNA: TGTGCCAGCAGTGACGCGACAGGGGTAAACACCATATATTTT

J gene: TRBJ1-2
clone size: few
V gene: TRBV4-1
D gene: .
CDR3 length: 13
CDR3 protein: CASSFHEGVGYTF
CDR3 DNA: TGCGCCAGCAGCTTCCACGAGGGGGTCGGCTACACCTTC

J gene: TRBJ2-5
clone size: many
V gene: TRBV28
D gene: TRBD2
CDR3 length: 15
CDR3 protein: CASSLGGRATQTQYF
CDR3 DNA: TGTGCCAGCAGTTTAGGCGGGAGGGCCACCCAGACCCAGTACTTC

J gene: TRBJ1-2
clone size: many
V gene: TRBV24-1
D gene: .
CDR3 length: 14
CDR3 protein: CATSDLRRGAGYTF
CDR3 DNA: TGTGCCACCAGTGATTTGCGGCGGGGTGCTGGCTACACCTTC

J gene: TRBJ2-5
clone size: .
V gene: TRBV20-1
D gene: .
CDR3 length: 14
CDR3 protein: CSASAGPYQETQYF
CDR3 DNA: TGCAGTGCTAGTGCGGGGCCGTACCAAGAGACCCAGTACTTC

J gene: TRBJ2-7
clone size: many
V gene: TRBV6-1
D gene: TRBD1
CDR3 length: 17
CDR3 protein: CASSQNPGTGALAEQYF
CDR3 DNA: TGTGCCAGCAGCCAAAACCCCGGGACAGGGGCTCTCGCCGAGCAGTACTTC

J gene: TRBJ1-5
clone size: many
V gene: TRBV12-3/TRBV12-4
D gene: TRBD1
CDR3 length: 14
CDR3 protein: CASSLQGGSQPQHF
CDR3 DNA: TGTGCCAGCAGTTTACAAGGGGGCAGTCAGCCCCAGCATTTT

J gene: TRBJ2-1
clone size: many
V gene: TRBV27
D gene: TRBD2
CDR3 length: 15
CDR3 protein: CASRGGVAGYNEQFF
CDR3 DNA: TGTGCCAGCAGGGGAGGGGTAGCGGGATACAATGAGCAGTTCTTC

J gene: TRBJ2-1
clone size: many
V gene: TRBV4-2
D gene: TRBD2
CDR3 length: 16
CDR3 protein: CASSQESGTRGYEQFF
CDR3 DNA: TGTGCCAGCAGCCAAGAGTCCGGGACTAGGGGCTATGAGCAGTTCTTC

J gene: TRBJ2-2
clone size: many
V gene: TRBV20-1
D gene: TRBD2
CDR3 length: 14
CDR3 protein: CSAQRERGTGELFF
CDR3 DNA: TGCAGTGCCCAGCGGGAGCGGGGGACCGGGGAGCTGTTTTTT

J gene: TRBJ1-2
clone size: .
V gene: TRBV6-4
D gene: .
CDR3 length: 12
CDR3 protein: CASSDSGVGYTF
CDR3 DNA: TGTGCCAGCAGTGACTCAGGGGTCGGCTACACCTTC

J gene: TRBJ2-3
clone size: .
V gene: TRBV7-9
D gene: TRBD2
CDR3 length: 15
CDR3 protein: CASSPGTSGSGTQYF
CDR3 DNA: TGTGCCAGCAGCCCCGGGACTAGCGGGAGTGGTACGCAGTATTTT

J gene: TRBJ2-3
clone size: many
V gene: TRBV7-9
D gene: TRBD1
CDR3 length: 15
CDR3 protein: CASSRDRASTDTQYF
CDR3 DNA: TGTGCCAGCAGTCGGGACAGAGCTAGCACAGATACGCAGTATTTT